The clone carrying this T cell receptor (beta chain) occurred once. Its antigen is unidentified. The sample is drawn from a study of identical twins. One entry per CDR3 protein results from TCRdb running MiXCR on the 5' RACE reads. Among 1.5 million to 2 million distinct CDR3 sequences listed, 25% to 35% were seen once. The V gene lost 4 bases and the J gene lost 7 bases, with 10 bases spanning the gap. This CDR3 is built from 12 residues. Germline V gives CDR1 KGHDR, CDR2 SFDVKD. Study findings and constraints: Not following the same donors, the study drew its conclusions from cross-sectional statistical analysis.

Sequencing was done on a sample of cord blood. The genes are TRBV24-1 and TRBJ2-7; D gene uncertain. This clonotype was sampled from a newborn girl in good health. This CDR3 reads CATSDRGREQYF. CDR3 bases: TGTGCCACCAGTGACCGAGGACGGGAGCAGTACTTC.